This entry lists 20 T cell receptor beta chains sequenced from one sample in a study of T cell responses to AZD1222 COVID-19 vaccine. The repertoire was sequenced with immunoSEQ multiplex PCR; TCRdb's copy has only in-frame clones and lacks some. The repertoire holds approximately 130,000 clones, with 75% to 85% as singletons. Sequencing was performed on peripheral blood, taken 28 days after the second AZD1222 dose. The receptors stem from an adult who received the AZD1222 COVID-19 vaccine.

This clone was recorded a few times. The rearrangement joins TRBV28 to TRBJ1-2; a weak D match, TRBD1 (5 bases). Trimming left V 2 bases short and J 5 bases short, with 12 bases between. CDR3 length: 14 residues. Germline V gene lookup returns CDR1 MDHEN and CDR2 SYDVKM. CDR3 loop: CASSLVGDLYGYTF. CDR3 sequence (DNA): TGTGCCAGCAGTTTAGTGGGGGACTTATATGGCTACACCTTC.

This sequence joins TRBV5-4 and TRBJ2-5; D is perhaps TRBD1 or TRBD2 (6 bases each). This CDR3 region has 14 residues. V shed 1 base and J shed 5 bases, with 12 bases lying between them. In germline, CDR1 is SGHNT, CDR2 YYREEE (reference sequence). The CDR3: CASSLRGARETQYF. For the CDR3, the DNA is TGTGCCAGCAGCTTGAGGGGGGCAAGGGAGACCCAGTACTTC.

The CDR3, as DNA: TGTGCCAGCAGCTTAGGACAGGGCCATAGCAATCAGCCCCAGCATTTT. Residues: CASSLGQGHSNQPQHF. J is TRBJ1-5 and V is TRBV11-2; 7 bases line up with TRBD1. The germline gives CDR1 SGHAT, CDR2 FQNNGV. The J segment lost 0 bases and the V segment lost 1 base, leaving 3 bases of the junction unmatched. The CDR3 consists of 16 residues.

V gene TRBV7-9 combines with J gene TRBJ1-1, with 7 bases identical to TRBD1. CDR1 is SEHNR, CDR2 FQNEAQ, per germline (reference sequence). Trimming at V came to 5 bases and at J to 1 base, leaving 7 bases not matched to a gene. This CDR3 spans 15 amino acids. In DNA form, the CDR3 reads TGTGCCAGCAGCCCACGACAGGGAGGGAACACTGAAGCTTTCTTT. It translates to CASSPRQGGNTEAFF. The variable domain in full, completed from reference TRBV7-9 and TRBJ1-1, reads DTGVSQNPRHKITKRGQNVTFRCDPISEHNRLYWYRQTLGQGPEFLTYFQNEAQLEKSRLLSDRFSAERPKGSFSTLEIQRTEQGDSAMYLCASSPRQGGNTEAFFGQGTRLTVV.

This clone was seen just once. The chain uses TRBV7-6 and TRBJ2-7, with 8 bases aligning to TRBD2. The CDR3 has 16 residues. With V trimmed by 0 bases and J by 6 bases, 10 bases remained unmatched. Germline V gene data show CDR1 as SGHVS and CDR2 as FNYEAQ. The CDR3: CASSLAQRGSSSEQYF. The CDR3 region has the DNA TGTGCCAGCAGCTTAGCTCAGCGGGGGAGTAGTAGCGAGCAGTACTTC.

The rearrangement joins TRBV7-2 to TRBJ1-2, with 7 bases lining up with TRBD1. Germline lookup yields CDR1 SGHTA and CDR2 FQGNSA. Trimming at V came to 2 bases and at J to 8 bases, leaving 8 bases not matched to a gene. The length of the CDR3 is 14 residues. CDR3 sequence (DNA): TGTGCCAGCAGCTTATTTCAGGGGGAGAGGGGCTACACCTTC. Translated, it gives CASSLFQGERGYTF.

The CDR3 loop reads CASSQDPWITTNEKLFF. Written as DNA, the CDR3 is TGTGCCAGCAGCCAAGACCCTTGGATTACAACTAATGAAAAACTGTTTTTT. This chain connects TRBV3-1 (or the pseudogene TRBV3-2) to TRBJ1-4, with D unresolved. The CDR3 is made up of 17 amino acids. V lost 0 bases and J lost 0, with 11 bases in between. Germline values: CDR1 LGHDT, CDR2 YNNKEL (reference sequence).

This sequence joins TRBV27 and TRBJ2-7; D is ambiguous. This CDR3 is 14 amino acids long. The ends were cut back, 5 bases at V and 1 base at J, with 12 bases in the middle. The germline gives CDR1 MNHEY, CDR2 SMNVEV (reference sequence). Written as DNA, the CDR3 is TGTGCCAGCAGTGTGGGTCGGGCTTCCTACGAGCAGTACTTC. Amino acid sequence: CASSVGRASYEQYF.

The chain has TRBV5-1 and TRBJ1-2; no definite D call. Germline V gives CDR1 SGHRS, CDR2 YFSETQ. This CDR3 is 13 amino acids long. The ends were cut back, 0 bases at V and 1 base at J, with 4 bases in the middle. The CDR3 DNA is TGCGCCAGCAGCTTGGCCAATAACTATGGCTACACCTTC. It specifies CASSLANNYGYTF.

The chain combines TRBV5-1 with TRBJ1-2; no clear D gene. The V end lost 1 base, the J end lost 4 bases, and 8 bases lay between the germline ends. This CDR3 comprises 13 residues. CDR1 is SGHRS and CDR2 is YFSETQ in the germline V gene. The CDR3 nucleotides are TGCGCCAGCAGCTTGAGGGATGCCTATGGCTACACCTTC. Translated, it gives CASSLRDAYGYTF.

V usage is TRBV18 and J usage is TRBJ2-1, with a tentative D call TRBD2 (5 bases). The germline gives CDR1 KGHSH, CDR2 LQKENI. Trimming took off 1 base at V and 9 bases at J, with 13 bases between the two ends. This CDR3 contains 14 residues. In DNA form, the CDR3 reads TGTGCCAGCTCACCACGGCTTTGGGGAGTTGAGCAGTTCTTC. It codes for CASSPRLWGVEQFF.

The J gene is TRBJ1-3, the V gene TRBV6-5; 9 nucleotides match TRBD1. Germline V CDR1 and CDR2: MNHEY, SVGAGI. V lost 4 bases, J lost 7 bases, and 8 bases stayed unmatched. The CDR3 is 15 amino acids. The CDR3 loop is CASSSSGTGRNTIYF. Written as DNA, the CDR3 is TGTGCCAGCAGTTCCTCGGGGACAGGGAGGAACACCATATATTTT.

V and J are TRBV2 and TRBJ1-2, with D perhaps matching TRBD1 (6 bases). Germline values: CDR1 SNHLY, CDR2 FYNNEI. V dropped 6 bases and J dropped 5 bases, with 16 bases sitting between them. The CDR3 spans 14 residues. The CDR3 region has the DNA TGTGCCAGCAGAAACAGAACAGGGAGATATGGCTACACCTTC. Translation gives CASRNRTGRYGYTF.

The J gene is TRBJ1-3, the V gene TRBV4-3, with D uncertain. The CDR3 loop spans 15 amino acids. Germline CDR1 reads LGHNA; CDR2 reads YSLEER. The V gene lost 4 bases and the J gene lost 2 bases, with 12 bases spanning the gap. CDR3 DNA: TGCGCCAGCAGCCCAACTAAAGGGACTGGAAACACCATATATTTT. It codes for CASSPTKGTGNTIYF.

This CDR3 reads CSVEEEAGYGYTF. The CDR3 DNA reads TGCAGCGTTGAAGAGGAGGCGGGCTATGGCTACACCTTC. The V call is TRBV29-1, the J call TRBJ1-2; D uncertain. The CDR3 has 13 amino acids. Looked up from germline, CDR1 is SQVTM and CDR2 is ANQGSEA. Trimming shortened V by 0 bases and J by 4 bases, and 9 bases separated the two germline ends.

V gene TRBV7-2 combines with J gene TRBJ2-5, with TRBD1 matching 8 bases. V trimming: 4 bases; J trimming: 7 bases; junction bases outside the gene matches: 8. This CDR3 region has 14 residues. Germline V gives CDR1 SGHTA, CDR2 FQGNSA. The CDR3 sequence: CASSSGQAARTQYF. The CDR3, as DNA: TGTGCCAGCAGCTCGGGACAGGCCGCCCGGACCCAGTACTTC.

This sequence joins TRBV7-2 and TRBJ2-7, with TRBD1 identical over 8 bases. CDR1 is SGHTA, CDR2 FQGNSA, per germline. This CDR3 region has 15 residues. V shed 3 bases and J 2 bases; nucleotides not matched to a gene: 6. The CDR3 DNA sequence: TGTGCCAGCAGCTTTGACAGGGGCGAACCCTACGAGCAGTACTTC. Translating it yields CASSFDRGEPYEQYF.

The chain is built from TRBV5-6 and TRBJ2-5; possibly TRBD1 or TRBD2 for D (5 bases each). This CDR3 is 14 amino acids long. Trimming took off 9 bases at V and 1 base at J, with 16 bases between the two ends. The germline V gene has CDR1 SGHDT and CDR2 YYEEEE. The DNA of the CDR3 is TGTGCCACCAGGGTTAAAGGGACCCAAGAGACCCAGTACTTC. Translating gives CATRVKGTQETQYF.

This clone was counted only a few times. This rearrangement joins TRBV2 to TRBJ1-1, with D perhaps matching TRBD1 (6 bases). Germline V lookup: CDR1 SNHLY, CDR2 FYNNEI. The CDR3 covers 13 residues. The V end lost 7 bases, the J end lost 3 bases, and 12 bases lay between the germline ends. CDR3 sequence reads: CASIGQPDTEAFF. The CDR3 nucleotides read TGTGCCAGCATAGGACAGCCCGACACTGAAGCTTTCTTT. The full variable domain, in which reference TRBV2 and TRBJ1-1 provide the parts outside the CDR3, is EPEVTQTPSHQVTQMGQEVILRCVPISNHLYFYWYRQILGQKVEFLVSFYNNEISEKSEIFDDQFSVERPDGSNFTLKIRSTKLEDSAMYFCASIGQPDTEAFFGQGTRLTVV.

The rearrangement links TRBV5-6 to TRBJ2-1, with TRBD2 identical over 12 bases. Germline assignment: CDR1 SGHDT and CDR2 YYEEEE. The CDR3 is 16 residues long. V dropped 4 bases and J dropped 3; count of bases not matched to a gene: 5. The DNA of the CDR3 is TGTGCCAGCAGCCCCAGGACTAGCGGGGACTACAATGAGCAGTTCTTC. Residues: CASSPRTSGDYNEQFF.